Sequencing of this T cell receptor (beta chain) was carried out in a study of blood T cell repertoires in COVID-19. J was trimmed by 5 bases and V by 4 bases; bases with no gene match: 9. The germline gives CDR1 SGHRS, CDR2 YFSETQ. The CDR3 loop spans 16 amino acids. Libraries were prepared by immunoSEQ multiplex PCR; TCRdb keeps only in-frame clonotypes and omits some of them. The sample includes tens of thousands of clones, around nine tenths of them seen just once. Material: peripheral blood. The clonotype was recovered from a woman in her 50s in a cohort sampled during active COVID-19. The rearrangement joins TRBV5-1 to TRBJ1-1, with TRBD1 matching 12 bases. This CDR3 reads CASSVSGQGAGTEAFF. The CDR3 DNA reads TGCGCCAGCAGCGTCTCGGGACAGGGGGCAGGGACTGAAGCTTTCTTT.